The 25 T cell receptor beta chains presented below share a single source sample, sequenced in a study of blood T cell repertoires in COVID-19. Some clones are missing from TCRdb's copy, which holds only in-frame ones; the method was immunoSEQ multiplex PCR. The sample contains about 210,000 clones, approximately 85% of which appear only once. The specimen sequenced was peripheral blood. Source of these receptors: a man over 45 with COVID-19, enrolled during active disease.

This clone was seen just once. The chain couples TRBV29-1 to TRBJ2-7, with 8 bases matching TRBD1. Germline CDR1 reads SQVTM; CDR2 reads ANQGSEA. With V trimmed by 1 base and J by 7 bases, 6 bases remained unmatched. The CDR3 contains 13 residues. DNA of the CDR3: TGCAGCGTTGAAGGGACAGGGTTGCGGGAGCAGTACTTC. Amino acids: CSVEGTGLREQYF.

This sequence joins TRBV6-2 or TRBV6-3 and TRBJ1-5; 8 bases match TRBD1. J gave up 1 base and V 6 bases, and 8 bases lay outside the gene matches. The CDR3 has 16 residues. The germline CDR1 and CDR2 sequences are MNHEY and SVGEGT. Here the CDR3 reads CASSPWTGRSNQPQHF. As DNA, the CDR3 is TGTGCCAGCAGCCCTTGGACAGGGAGGAGCAATCAGCCCCAGCATTTT.

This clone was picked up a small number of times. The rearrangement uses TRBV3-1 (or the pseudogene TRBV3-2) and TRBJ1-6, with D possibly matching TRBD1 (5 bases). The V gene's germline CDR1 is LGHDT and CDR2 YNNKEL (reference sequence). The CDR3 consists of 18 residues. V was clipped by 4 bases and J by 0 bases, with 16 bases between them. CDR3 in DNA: TGTGCCAGCAGCCCGTGGGGGGAGGCGAGCTCCTATAATTCACCCCTCCACTTT. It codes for CASSPWGEASSYNSPLHF.

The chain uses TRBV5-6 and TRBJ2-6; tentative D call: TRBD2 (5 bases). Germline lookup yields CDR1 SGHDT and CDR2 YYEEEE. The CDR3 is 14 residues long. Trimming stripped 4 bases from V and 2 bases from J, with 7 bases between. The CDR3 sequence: CASSPGAGANVLTF. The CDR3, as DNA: TGTGCCAGCAGCCCCGGGGCTGGGGCCAACGTCCTGACTTTC.

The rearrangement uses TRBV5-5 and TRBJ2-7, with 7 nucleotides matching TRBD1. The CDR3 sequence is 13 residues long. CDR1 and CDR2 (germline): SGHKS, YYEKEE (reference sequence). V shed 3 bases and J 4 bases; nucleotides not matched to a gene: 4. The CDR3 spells CASSYDRVYEQYF. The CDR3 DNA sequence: TGTGCCAGCAGCTACGACAGGGTTTACGAGCAGTACTTC.

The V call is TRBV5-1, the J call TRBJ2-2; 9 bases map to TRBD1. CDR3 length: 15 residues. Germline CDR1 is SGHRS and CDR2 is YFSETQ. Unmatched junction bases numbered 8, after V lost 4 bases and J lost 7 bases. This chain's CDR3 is CASSERTGVGGELFF. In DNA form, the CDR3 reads TGCGCCAGCAGCGAAAGGACAGGGGTAGGCGGGGAGCTGTTTTTT.

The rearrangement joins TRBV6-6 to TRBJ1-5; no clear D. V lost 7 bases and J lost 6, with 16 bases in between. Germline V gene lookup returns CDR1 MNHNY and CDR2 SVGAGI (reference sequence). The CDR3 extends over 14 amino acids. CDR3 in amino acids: CASTLRSGSQPQHF. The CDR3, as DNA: TGTGCCAGCACCCTACGATCGGGAAGTCAGCCCCAGCATTTT.

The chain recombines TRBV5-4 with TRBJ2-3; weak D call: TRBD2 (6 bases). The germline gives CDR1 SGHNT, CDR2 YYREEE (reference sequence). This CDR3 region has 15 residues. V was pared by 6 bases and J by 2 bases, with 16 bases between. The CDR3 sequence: CASTHPGLTTDTQYF. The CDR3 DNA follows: TGTGCCAGCACCCATCCGGGACTTACCACAGATACGCAGTATTTT.

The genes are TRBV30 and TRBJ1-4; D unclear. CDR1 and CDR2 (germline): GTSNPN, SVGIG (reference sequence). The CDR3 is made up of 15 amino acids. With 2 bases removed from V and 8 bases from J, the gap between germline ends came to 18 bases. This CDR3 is CAWSKGSLVAEKLFF. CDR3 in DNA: TGTGCCTGGAGTAAAGGTAGCCTAGTCGCCGAAAAACTGTTTTTT. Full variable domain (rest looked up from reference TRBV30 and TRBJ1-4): SQTIHQWPATLVQPVGSPLSLECTVEGTSNPNLYWYRQAAGRGLQLLFYSVGIGQISSEVPQNLSASRPQDRQFILSSKKLLLSDSGFYLCAWSKGSLVAEKLFFGSGTQLSVL.

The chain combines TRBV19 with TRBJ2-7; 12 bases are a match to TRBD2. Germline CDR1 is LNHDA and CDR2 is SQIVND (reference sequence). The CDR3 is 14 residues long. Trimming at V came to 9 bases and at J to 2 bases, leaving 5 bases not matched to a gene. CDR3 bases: TGTGCCAGCGCACTAGCGGGGGGCCCCTACGAGCAGTACTTC. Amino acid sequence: CASALAGGPYEQYF.

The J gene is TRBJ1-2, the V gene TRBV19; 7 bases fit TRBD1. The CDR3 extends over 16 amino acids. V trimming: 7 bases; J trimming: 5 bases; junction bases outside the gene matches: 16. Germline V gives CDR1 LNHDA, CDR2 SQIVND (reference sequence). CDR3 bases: TGTGCCAGTACCACCCAAGCGACAGGGCCCATATATGGCTACACCTTC. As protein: CASTTQATGPIYGYTF.

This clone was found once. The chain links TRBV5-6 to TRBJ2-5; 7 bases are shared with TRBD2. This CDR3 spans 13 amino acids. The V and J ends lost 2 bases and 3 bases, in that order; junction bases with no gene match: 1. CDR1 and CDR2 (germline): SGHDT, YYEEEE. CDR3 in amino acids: CASSLSGEETQYF. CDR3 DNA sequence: TGTGCCAGCAGCTTAAGCGGGGAAGAGACCCAGTACTTC.

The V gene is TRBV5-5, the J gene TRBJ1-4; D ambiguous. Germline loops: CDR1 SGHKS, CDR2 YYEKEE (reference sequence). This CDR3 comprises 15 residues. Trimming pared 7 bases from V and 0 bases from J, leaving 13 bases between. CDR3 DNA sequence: TGTGCCAGCGTCCGGACTATATCAACTAATGAAAAACTGTTTTTT. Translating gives CASVRTISTNEKLFF.

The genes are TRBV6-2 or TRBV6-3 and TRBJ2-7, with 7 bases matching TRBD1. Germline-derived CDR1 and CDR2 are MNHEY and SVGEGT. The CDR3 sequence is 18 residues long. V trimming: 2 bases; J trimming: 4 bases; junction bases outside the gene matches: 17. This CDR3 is CASSYRSPLQGRRYEQYF. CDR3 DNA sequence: TGTGCCAGCAGTTACCGAAGCCCACTACAGGGGAGAAGGTACGAGCAGTACTTC.

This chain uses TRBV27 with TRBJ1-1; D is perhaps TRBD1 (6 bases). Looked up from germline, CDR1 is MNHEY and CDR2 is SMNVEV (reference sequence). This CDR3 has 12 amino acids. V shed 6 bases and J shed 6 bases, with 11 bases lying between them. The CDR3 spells CASRKNRAEAFF. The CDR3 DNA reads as TGTGCCAGCAGAAAGAACAGGGCTGAAGCTTTCTTT.

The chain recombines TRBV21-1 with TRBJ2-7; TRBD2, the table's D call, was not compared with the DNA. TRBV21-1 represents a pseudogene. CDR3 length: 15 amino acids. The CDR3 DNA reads TGTGCCAGCCAGACTAGCGGGGGACACACCTACGAGCAGTACTTC. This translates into CASQTSGGHTYEQYF.

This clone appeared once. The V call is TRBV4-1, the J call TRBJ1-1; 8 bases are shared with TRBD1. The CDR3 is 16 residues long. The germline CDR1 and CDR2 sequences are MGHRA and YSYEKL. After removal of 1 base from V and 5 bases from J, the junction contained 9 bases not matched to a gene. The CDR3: CASSQGPTGGRTEAFF. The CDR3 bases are TGCGCCAGCAGCCAAGGCCCCACAGGGGGTCGGACTGAAGCTTTCTTT.

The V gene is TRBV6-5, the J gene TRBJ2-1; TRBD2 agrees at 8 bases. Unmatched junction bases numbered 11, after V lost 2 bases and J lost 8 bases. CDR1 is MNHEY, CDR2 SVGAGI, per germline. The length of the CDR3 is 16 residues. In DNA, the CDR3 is TGTGCCAGCAGTTACCTAACCAGCGGGGGTTGGGATGAGCAGTTCTTC. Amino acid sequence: CASSYLTSGGWDEQFF.

CDR3 DNA sequence: TGCGCCAGCAGCCCCCCACGGACAGTGAACACCGGGGAGCTGTTTTTT. It translates to CASSPPRTVNTGELFF. This sequence joins TRBV5-1 and TRBJ2-2, with D perhaps TRBD1 (6 bases). The CDR3 runs 16 residues. CDR1 is SGHRS, CDR2 YFSETQ, per germline. V was clipped by 4 bases and J by 1 base, with 14 bases between them.

The CDR3 region has the DNA TGTGCCTGGAGTGTTCCAAAAAGAGGCTATGGCTACACCTTC. Its translation is CAWSVPKRGYGYTF. The gene calls are TRBV30 and TRBJ1-2, with D uncertain. The germline V gene encodes CDR1 GTSNPN and CDR2 SVGIG (reference sequence). There are 14 residues in the CDR3. V was pared by 0 bases and J by 4 bases, with 12 bases between.

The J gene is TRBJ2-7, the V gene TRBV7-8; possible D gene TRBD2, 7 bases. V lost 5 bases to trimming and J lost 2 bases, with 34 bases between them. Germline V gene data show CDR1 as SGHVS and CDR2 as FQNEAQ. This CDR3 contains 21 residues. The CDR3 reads CASSPGRYFSKRGGATYEQYF. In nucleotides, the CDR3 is TGTGCCAGCAGCCCCGGTAGATATTTTTCGAAGAGAGGGGGGGCTACCTACGAGCAGTACTTC.

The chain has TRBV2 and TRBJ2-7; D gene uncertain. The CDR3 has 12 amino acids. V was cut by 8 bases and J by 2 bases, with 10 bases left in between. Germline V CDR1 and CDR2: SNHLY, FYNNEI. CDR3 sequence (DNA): TGTGCCAGCGAAGACACAACCTACGAGCAGTACTTC. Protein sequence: CASEDTTYEQYF.

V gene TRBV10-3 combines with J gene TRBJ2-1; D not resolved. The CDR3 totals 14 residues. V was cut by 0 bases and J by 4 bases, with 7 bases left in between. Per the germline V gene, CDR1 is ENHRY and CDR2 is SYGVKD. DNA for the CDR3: TGTGCCATCAGTGAGTCTTGGCCTTACAATGAGCAGTTCTTC. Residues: CAISESWPYNEQFF.

CDR3 sequence (DNA): TGTGCCAGCAGTTTATTTGGCAGGTCTTACGGAAACACCATATATTTT. Its translation is CASSLFGRSYGNTIYF. This chain joins TRBV28 and TRBJ1-3; D is unresolved. Germline CDR1 is MDHEN and CDR2 is SYDVKM. The CDR3 contains 16 residues. V was clipped by 1 base and J by 4 bases, with 14 bases between them.

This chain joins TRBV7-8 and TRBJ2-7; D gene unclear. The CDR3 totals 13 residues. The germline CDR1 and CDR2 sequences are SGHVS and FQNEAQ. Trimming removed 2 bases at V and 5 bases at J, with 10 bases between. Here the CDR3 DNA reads TGTGCCAGCAGCTTATTGTTGGCCGACGAGCAGTACTTC. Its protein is CASSLLLADEQYF.